Shown below are 14 T cell receptor beta chains from a single sample sequenced in a study of blood T cell repertoires in COVID-19. Clones were sequenced by immunoSEQ multiplex PCR, and TCRdb holds only the in-frame ones, with some missing. The repertoire consists of 50,000 to 55,000 clones, with 80% to 90% occurring once and the leading ten covering approximately 3.9%. Sequencing used peripheral blood. These receptors were collected from a man in his fifties or sixties with acute or convalescent COVID-19.

The chain uses TRBV7-8 and TRBJ2-1, with 9 bases identical to TRBD1. The length of the CDR3 is 15 residues. J lost 7 bases, V lost 5 bases, and 9 bases had no gene match. Germline loops: CDR1 SGHVS, CDR2 FQNEAQ. The chain's CDR3 is CASSAEDRGSNEQFF. CDR3 nucleotides: TGTGCCAGCAGCGCGGAGGACAGGGGATCGAATGAGCAGTTCTTC.

The V call is TRBV25-1, the J call TRBJ2-1, with 7 bases that match TRBD1. V dropped 4 bases and J dropped 3; count of bases not matched to a gene: 9. The CDR3 is made up of 16 amino acids. The germline gives CDR1 MGHDK, CDR2 SYGVNS. CDR3 residues: CASSGYSGTVYNEQFF. The DNA for the CDR3 is TGTGCCAGCAGTGGCTACTCCGGGACAGTCTACAATGAGCAGTTCTTC.

The sample holds one count of this clone. This rearrangement joins TRBV3-1 (or the pseudogene TRBV3-2) to TRBJ2-3; a possible D gene is TRBD2 (6 bases). The length of the CDR3 is 14 residues. The V gene's germline CDR1 is LGHDT and CDR2 YNNKEL (reference sequence). Trimming took 5 bases from V and 1 from J, leaving 10 bases between them. The CDR3 protein is CASSSGVRTDTQYF. CDR3 DNA: TGTGCCAGCAGCTCGGGAGTTCGCACAGATACGCAGTATTTT.

This clone has a handful of counts. This sequence joins TRBV5-1 and TRBJ1-5, with 9 bases aligning to TRBD1. Unmatched junction bases numbered 2, after V lost 0 bases and J lost 4 bases. Germline values: CDR1 SGHRS, CDR2 YFSETQ. The CDR3 covers 15 residues. The CDR3 region has the DNA TGCGCCAGCAGCTTGGCCGGGACAGGGAATCAGCCCCAGCATTTT. The encoded protein is CASSLAGTGNQPQHF. The full variable domain, its missing parts supplied by reference TRBV5-1 and TRBJ1-5, is KAGVTQTPRYLIKTRGQQVTLSCSPISGHRSVSWYQQTPGQGLQFLFEYFSETQRNKGNFPGRFSGRQFSNSRSEMNVSTLELGDSALYLCASSLAGTGNQPQHFGDGTRLSIL.

The chain couples TRBV18 to TRBJ2-3; TRBD2 matches 9 bases. CDR1 is KGHSH, CDR2 LQKENI, per germline. The CDR3 consists of 15 residues. After removal of 3 bases from V and 5 bases from J, the junction contained 6 bases not matched to a gene. The CDR3 loop is CASSPGLAGLDTQYF. Written as DNA, the CDR3 is TGTGCCAGCTCACCGGGGCTAGCGGGGTTAGATACGCAGTATTTT.

The chain recombines TRBV18 with TRBJ1-5; D gene ambiguous. The germline CDR1 and CDR2 sequences are KGHSH and LQKENI. The CDR3 covers 14 residues. V lost 2 bases to trimming and J lost 8 bases, with 13 bases between them. The DNA of the CDR3 is TGTGCCAGCTCACCAGCGGGAGAAGGCAAGCCCCAGCATTTT. Residues: CASSPAGEGKPQHF. Full variable domain (rest looked up from reference TRBV18 and TRBJ1-5): NAGVMQNPRHLVRRRGQEARLRCSPMKGHSHVYWYRQLPEEGLKFMVYLQKENIIDESGMPKERFSAEFPKEGPSILRIQQVVRGDSAAYFCASSPAGEGKPQHFGDGTRLSIL.

The chain has TRBV7-9 and TRBJ2-3; TRBD1 might be the D (6 bases). Germline assignment: CDR1 SEHNR and CDR2 FQNEAQ (reference sequence). V lost 4 bases to trimming and J lost 4 bases, with 21 bases between them. This CDR3 contains 17 residues. Here the CDR3 DNA reads TGTGCCAGCAGCTCCGCCGAACAGGGAAGTTTTCCAGATACGCAGTATTTT. Protein: CASSSAEQGSFPDTQYF.

The V call is TRBV18, the J call TRBJ2-5; D not resolved. CDR3 length: 13 residues. V was shortened by 3 bases and J by 0 bases, with 5 bases between the two germline ends. Germline V lookup: CDR1 KGHSH, CDR2 LQKENI. CDR3 amino acids: CASSPSYQETQYF. CDR3 bases: TGTGCCAGCTCACCCTCGTACCAAGAGACCCAGTACTTC.

This chain joins TRBV5-1 and TRBJ1-2; no reliable D call. CDR3 size: 12 residues. Germline V gene sequence: CDR1 SGHRS, CDR2 YFSETQ. Deletions cut 0 bases from V and 6 bases from J, with 6 bases between. As DNA, the CDR3 is TGCGCCAGCAGCTTGGCTGCGGATGGCTACACCTTC. Residues: CASSLAADGYTF.

The V gene is TRBV9, the J gene TRBJ1-1, with a tentative D call TRBD1 (5 bases). CDR1 is SGDLS and CDR2 is YYNGEE in the germline V gene. The CDR3 is 13 amino acids. V was pared by 4 bases and J by 4 bases, with 11 bases between. CDR3 loop: CASSQERGTEAFF. As DNA, the CDR3 is TGTGCCAGCAGCCAAGAAAGGGGCACTGAAGCTTTCTTT. Variable domain in full (rest from reference TRBV9 and TRBJ1-1): DSGVTQTPKHLITATGQRVTLRCSPRSGDLSVYWYQQSLDQGLQFLIQYYNGEERAKGNILERFSAQQFPDLHSELNLSSLELGDSALYFCASSQERGTEAFFGQGTRLTVV.

The CDR3 bases are TGTGCCAGCAGCCTCAGTAATCGGGTGGAGCAGTTCTTC. Amino acid sequence: CASSLSNRVEQFF. This chain links TRBV11-2 with TRBJ2-1, with D unresolved. The CDR3 contains 13 residues. Per the germline V gene, CDR1 is SGHAT and CDR2 is FQNNGV. Trimming shortened V by 5 bases and J by 10 bases, and 15 bases separated the two germline ends.

The chain employs TRBV5-1 and TRBJ1-5, with D unresolved. Germline values: CDR1 SGHRS, CDR2 YFSETQ. The V gene lost 4 bases and the J gene lost 4 bases, with 15 bases spanning the gap. The CDR3 contains 15 residues. CDR3 region: CASSPGPSPNQPQHF. In DNA, the CDR3 is TGCGCCAGCAGCCCGGGCCCTAGCCCAAATCAGCCCCAGCATTTT.

The chain couples TRBV6-1 to TRBJ1-6; D gene uncertain. CDR3 size: 18 residues. Per germline, CDR1 MNHNS and CDR2 SASEGT. Trimming stripped 1 base from V and 16 bases from J, with 29 bases between. CDR3: CASSEVNIRVLLRSGLHF. CDR3 nucleotide sequence: TGTGCCAGCAGTGAAGTTAACATCCGGGTCCTGCTTAGGAGCGGGCTCCACTTT.

This clone was found once. The chain uses TRBV6-5 and TRBJ2-7; D is possibly TRBD1 (5 bases). Germline V CDR1 and CDR2: MNHEY, SVGAGI. The CDR3 covers 14 residues. V lost 7 bases, J lost 6 bases, and 19 bases lay in between. This chain's CDR3 is CASTPSLGPGEQYF. The CDR3 bases are TGTGCCAGCACCCCCTCATTGGGGCCCGGCGAGCAGTACTTC.